Listed here are 12 T cell receptor beta chains from one sample, sequenced in a study of T cell responses to AZD1222 COVID-19 vaccine. Measured with immunoSEQ multiplex PCR; TCRdb has only the in-frame clones, and not every one. The sample includes tens of thousands of clones, about 92% seen only once; the top ten take around 3%. Sample: peripheral blood, taken on day 0 of AZD1222 vaccination. These receptors all come from an adult in good health.

The count of this clone is one. The gene calls are TRBV6-5 and TRBJ1-2, with a weak D call TRBD1 (6 bases). This CDR3 region has 14 residues. V was clipped by 10 bases and J by 7 bases, with 22 bases between them. Germline CDR1 MNHEY, CDR2 SVGAGI. This chain's CDR3 is CATMRGPRQLGYTF. CDR3 DNA: TGTGCCACCATGCGGGGGCCCCGCCAGCTTGGCTACACCTTC.

This clone appeared once. The chain is built from TRBV6-5 and TRBJ2-1; 7 bases are shared with TRBD2. Germline V gene data show CDR1 as MNHEY and CDR2 as SVGAGI. This CDR3 has 16 amino acids. Losses at the gene ends were 0 bases for V and 7 bases for J; bases not matched to a gene: 9. In DNA, the CDR3 is TGTGCCAGCAGTTACTCGTCTGGGGGGGGTTGGAATGAGCAGTTCTTC. Amino acids: CASSYSSGGGWNEQFF.

The V gene is TRBV9, the J gene TRBJ2-7; 8 nucleotides line up with TRBD1. J gave up 3 bases and V 3 bases, and 5 bases lay outside the gene matches. This CDR3 spans 14 amino acids. Germline CDR1 SGDLS, CDR2 YYNGEE. The DNA for the CDR3 is TGTGCCAGCAGCGCAGGGGGCGCGGGCTACGAGCAGTACTTC. Translation gives CASSAGGAGYEQYF.

This rearrangement joins TRBV11-2 to TRBJ1-3; D perhaps matches TRBD1 (5 bases). CDR3 size: 16 residues. Germline assignment: CDR1 SGHAT and CDR2 FQNNGV. Trimming cost V 5 bases and J 5 bases, with 19 bases left between them. The CDR3 loop is CASSPERGRERNTIYF. The CDR3 bases are TGTGCCAGCAGCCCCGAAAGGGGTAGGGAGAGAAACACCATATATTTT.

V usage is TRBV5-1 and J usage is TRBJ1-1, with 9 nucleotides matching TRBD1. This CDR3 is 15 amino acids long. Germline-derived CDR1 and CDR2 are SGHRS and YFSETQ. J lost 5 bases, V lost 0 bases, and 5 bases had no gene match. CDR3 protein: CASSLGDRARTEAFF. CDR3 DNA: TGCGCCAGCAGCTTGGGGGACAGGGCTCGTACTGAAGCTTTCTTT.

The rearrangement joins TRBV6-5 to TRBJ2-1; D is perhaps TRBD2 (5 bases). The CDR3 has 12 amino acids. Germline CDR1 and CDR2: MNHEY and SVGAGI. V gave up 6 bases and J gave up 8 bases, with 11 bases separating them. This CDR3 is CASRSPGDEQFF. The CDR3 DNA sequence: TGTGCCAGCAGGAGCCCCGGGGATGAGCAGTTCTTC.

The V gene is TRBV18, the J gene TRBJ2-3, with TRBD1 matching 7 bases. Unmatched junction bases numbered 4, after V lost 7 bases and J lost 0 bases. CDR1 and CDR2 (germline): KGHSH, LQKENI. The CDR3 totals 14 residues. The CDR3 reads CASLDRSSTDTQYF. The CDR3 coding sequence is TGTGCCAGCTTGGACAGGAGTAGCACAGATACGCAGTATTTT. The full variable domain, rest sourced from reference TRBV18 and TRBJ2-3, is NAGVMQNPRHLVRRRGQEARLRCSPMKGHSHVYWYRQLPEEGLKFMVYLQKENIIDESGMPKERFSAEFPKEGPSILRIQQVVRGDSAAYFCASLDRSSTDTQYFGPGTRLTVL.

The chain has TRBV7-9 and TRBJ2-3; D remains unclear. Germline CDR1 and CDR2: SEHNR and FQNEAQ (reference sequence). The CDR3 sequence is 14 residues long. V lost 3 bases to trimming and J lost 0 bases, with 7 bases between them. CDR3 nucleotides: TGTGCCAGCAGCTTTTCTTTGAGCACAGATACGCAGTATTTT. Protein: CASSFSLSTDTQYF.

The V and J genes are TRBV5-1 and TRBJ2-7; perhaps TRBD2 as D (6 bases). There are 15 residues in the CDR3. The germline V and J ends were trimmed by 2 bases and 2 bases, with 14 bases remaining between them. In germline, CDR1 is SGHRS, CDR2 YFSETQ. The CDR3: CASSFGGEGPYEQYF. For the CDR3, the DNA is TGCGCCAGCAGCTTCGGGGGAGAGGGCCCCTACGAGCAGTACTTC.

This clone was seen once. The V and J genes are TRBV24-1 and TRBJ1-6; the D is unclear. The CDR3 length is 15 residues. Germline values: CDR1 KGHDR, CDR2 SFDVKD. V was shortened by 9 bases and J by 0 bases, with 11 bases between the two germline ends. CDR3 coding DNA: TGTGCCACCGACAAGGTCAGCTCCTATAATTCACCCCTCCACTTT. It translates to CATDKVSSYNSPLHF.

The chain recombines TRBV18 with TRBJ2-5, with TRBD2 matching 12 bases. Germline values: CDR1 KGHSH, CDR2 LQKENI. The junction had 2 bases not matched to a gene; V was cut back by 3 bases and J by 0 bases. The CDR3 contains 16 residues. The CDR3 reads CASSPLAGGYQETQYF. As DNA, the CDR3 is TGTGCCAGCTCACCGCTAGCGGGAGGGTACCAAGAGACCCAGTACTTC.

The rearrangement joins TRBV15 to TRBJ1-5, with 9 bases identical to TRBD1. This CDR3 spans 17 amino acids. J was trimmed by 3 bases and V by 0 bases; bases with no gene match: 6. Germline assignment: CDR1 LNHNV and CDR2 YYDKDF (reference sequence). CDR3 amino acids: CATSRDRDRADNQPQHF. The CDR3, as DNA: TGTGCCACCAGCAGAGATCGGGACAGGGCCGACAATCAGCCCCAGCATTTT.